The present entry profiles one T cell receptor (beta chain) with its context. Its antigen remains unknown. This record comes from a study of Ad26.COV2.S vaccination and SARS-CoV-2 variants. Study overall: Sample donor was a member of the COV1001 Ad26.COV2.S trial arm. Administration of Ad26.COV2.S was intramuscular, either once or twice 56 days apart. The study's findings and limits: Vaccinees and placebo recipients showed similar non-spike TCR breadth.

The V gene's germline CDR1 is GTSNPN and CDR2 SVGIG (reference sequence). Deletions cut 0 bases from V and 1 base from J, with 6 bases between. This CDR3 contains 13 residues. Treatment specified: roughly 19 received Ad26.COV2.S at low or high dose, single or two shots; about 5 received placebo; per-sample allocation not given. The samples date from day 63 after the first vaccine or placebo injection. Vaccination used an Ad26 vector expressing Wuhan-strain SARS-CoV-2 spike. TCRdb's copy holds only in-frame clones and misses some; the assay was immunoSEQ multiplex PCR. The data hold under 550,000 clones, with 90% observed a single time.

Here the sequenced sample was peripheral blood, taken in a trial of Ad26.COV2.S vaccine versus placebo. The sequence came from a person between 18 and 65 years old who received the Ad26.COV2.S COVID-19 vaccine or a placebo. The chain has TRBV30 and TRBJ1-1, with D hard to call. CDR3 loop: CAWSVVGNTEAFF. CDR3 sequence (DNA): TGTGCCTGGAGTGTGGTTGGGAACACTGAAGCTTTCTTT.